This TCR beta chain derives from a study of post-analysis software for immune sequencing data. This clonotype has a handful of counts. The antigen is unknown. A much larger clone differs from this one at a single base, so this may be a read error. The CDR3 is made up of 14 amino acids. The germline V gene encodes CDR1 SGHRS and CDR2 YFSETQ. Findings and limits, study-wide: Patients had higher frequencies than controls of roughly five TRBV segments, including TRBV5-6, TRBV5-1 and TRBV20-1. Normalized Chao1 diversity in multiple sclerosis patients fell significantly below that of controls. By F measure, samples from a shared preparation batch strongly co-clustered.

Unique molecular identifiers were present in the TCR beta cDNA libraries. TCRdb passed the PCR reads through MiXCR, listing each CDR3 protein once. In the table there are about half a million distinct CDR3 sequences, roughly 34% of which are singletons. The sample was blood. The clonotype comes from a girl aged 2-17 years with multiple sclerosis. The chain recombines TRBV5-1 with TRBJ2-4; 9 bases line up with TRBD1. The J call could be wrong; TRBJ2-7 is a better fit for the DNA end. The CDR3 protein is CASSPGTGCYEQYF. The CDR3 DNA follows: TGCGCCAGCAGCCCAGGGACAGGGTGCTACGAGCAGTACTTC.